A single sample gave rise to the 30 T cell receptor beta chains below, sequenced in a study of T cells of healthy individuals. TCRdb used MiXCR to reprocess the 5' RACE reads, holding one entry per CDR3 protein. Of 60,000 to 75,000 distinct CDR3 sequences in the sample, about 17% were seen once. All receptors derive from a human donor in good health.

This chain uses TRBV28 with TRBJ1-2, with 9 bases matching TRBD1. With V trimmed by 5 bases and J by 6 bases, 7 bases remained unmatched. This CDR3 is built from 14 residues. CDR1 and CDR2 (germline): MDHEN, SYDVKM. The CDR3: CASSPGTGKDGYTF. In DNA form, the CDR3 reads TGTGCCAGCAGTCCTGGGACAGGGAAGGATGGCTACACCTTC.

This clonotype appeared many times. The rearrangement uses TRBV4-3 and TRBJ1-1; D unresolved. The length of the CDR3 is 14 residues. Germline assignment: CDR1 LGHNA and CDR2 YSLEER. Trimming shortened V by 3 bases and J by 6 bases, and 14 bases separated the two germline ends. CDR3 sequence: CASSQDPGSPEAFF. The CDR3 region has the DNA TGCGCCAGCAGCCAGGACCCCGGGAGTCCTGAAGCTTTCTTT.

This clonotype showed up many times. V usage is TRBV7-2 and J usage is TRBJ1-6; D might be TRBD1 (6 bases). The germline V gene encodes CDR1 SGHTA and CDR2 FQGNSA. The germline V and J ends were trimmed by 1 base and 7 bases, with 20 bases remaining between them. The CDR3 runs to 18 residues. The CDR3 DNA reads TGTGCCAGCAGCTTAGGGGTGGCTAGGGGGATGGAAAATTCACCCCTCCACTTT. It specifies CASSLGVARGMENSPLHF.

This clonotype was counted many times. The rearrangement uses TRBV29-1 and TRBJ1-1; D remains ambiguous. CDR1 and CDR2 (germline): SQVTM, ANQGSEA. CDR3 length equals 12 residues. The V gene lost 0 bases and the J gene lost 6 bases, with 8 bases spanning the gap. The CDR3 loop reads CSVEDGSPEAFF. The CDR3 nucleotides are TGCAGCGTTGAAGATGGCAGCCCTGAAGCTTTCTTT.

This clonotype has a count of ten or more. V gene TRBV19 combines with J gene TRBJ2-3, with 8 bases matching TRBD2. Germline V gene lookup returns CDR1 LNHDA and CDR2 SQIVND (reference sequence). The ends lost 3 bases at V and 1 base at J; junction bases unmatched: 3. The CDR3 consists of 15 residues. The DNA of the CDR3 is TGTGCCAGTAGTATGGGACTAGGGGGCACAGATACGCAGTATTTT. The encoded protein is CASSMGLGGTDTQYF.

This clonotype was seen at least ten times. The gene calls are TRBV5-4 and TRBJ2-2; D possibly uses TRBD1 or TRBD2 (5 bases each). The CDR3 is 14 residues long. Germline V gene sequence: CDR1 SGHNT, CDR2 YYREEE (reference sequence). Trimming cost V 0 bases and J 5 bases, with 8 bases left between them. The CDR3 nucleotides are TGTGCCAGCAGCTTGGGGGGGTGGACCGGGGAGCTGTTTTTT. It is translated as CASSLGGWTGELFF. Using reference TRBV5-4 and TRBJ2-2 for the parts outside the CDR3, the full variable domain is ETGVTQSPTHLIKTRGQQVTLRCSSQSGHNTVSWYQQALGQGPQFIFQYYREEENGRGNFPPRFSGLQFPNYSSELNVNALELDDSALYLCASSLGGWTGELFFGEGSRLTVL.

Ten or more counts support this clonotype. The chain uses TRBV7-2 and TRBJ2-2; tentative D call: TRBD1 (5 bases). V was pared by 7 bases and J by 0 bases, with 9 bases between. Germline V lookup: CDR1 SGHTA, CDR2 FQGNSA. The CDR3 spans 14 residues. The DNA for the CDR3 is TGTGCCAGCAATCCAGGGACGAACACCGGGGAGCTGTTTTTT. As protein: CASNPGTNTGELFF.

V and J are TRBV6-1 and TRBJ2-7; D gene unclear. The CDR3 length is 12 residues. Deletions cut 6 bases from V and 6 bases from J, with 12 bases between. Germline CDR1 MNHNS, CDR2 SASEGT. In DNA form, the CDR3 reads TGTGCCAGCAGCGGTTGGCCCAGCGAGCAGTACTTC. This codes for CASSGWPSEQYF.

The chain combines TRBV7-6 with TRBJ1-6; D remains unclear. The CDR3 sequence is 15 residues long. Trimming left V 4 bases short and J 6 bases short, with 13 bases between. Germline CDR1 and CDR2: SGHVS and FNYEAQ. CDR3 amino acids: CASSSLEAANSPLHF. CDR3 DNA sequence: TGTGCCAGCAGCTCCTTAGAGGCGGCTAATTCACCCCTCCACTTT.

This clonotype was detected many times. The CDR3 coding sequence is TGCAGTTCACAGGAGATCAGTTATAATTCACCCCTCCACTTT. The encoded protein is CSSQEISYNSPLHF. This chain uses TRBV20-1 with TRBJ1-6; D is possibly TRBD1 (5 bases). This CDR3 has 14 amino acids. The V end lost 8 bases, the J end lost 4 bases, and 15 bases lay between the germline ends. Germline values: CDR1 DFQATT, CDR2 SNEGSKA (reference sequence).

Many counts were recorded for this clonotype. J is TRBJ2-7 and V is TRBV9; possibly TRBD1 for D (6 bases). V was cut by 3 bases and J by 4 bases, with 20 bases left in between. This CDR3 region has 16 residues. Germline assignment: CDR1 SGDLS and CDR2 YYNGEE. The CDR3 nucleotides are TGTGCCAGCAGCGCGACCGCCGGGACATCCTCTTACGAGCAGTACTTC. Protein product: CASSATAGTSSYEQYF.

As regards this clonotype: A clone one base away is much larger, so this may be a read error. V is TRBV7-9 and J is TRBJ2-1; weak D call: TRBD2 (5 bases). The CDR3 covers 18 residues. The V gene's germline CDR1 is SEHNR and CDR2 FQNEAQ (reference sequence). The CDR3 spells CTSSLMVATTQPYNEQFF. In DNA, the CDR3 is TGTACCAGCAGCTTAATGGTAGCGACCACGCAACCCTACAATGAGCAGTTCTTC.

This clonotype was counted ten times or more. V gene TRBV20-1 combines with J gene TRBJ1-2; D is ambiguous. The CDR3 covers 13 residues. Germline V gene data show CDR1 as DFQATT and CDR2 as SNEGSKA (reference sequence). The V and J ends lost 5 bases and 5 bases respectively, with 15 bases between them. The DNA of the CDR3 is TGCAGTGCTGTTCCTTGGACTGGTTATGGCTACACCTTC. It yields the protein CSAVPWTGYGYTF.

This clonotype has ten or more counts. The chain uses TRBV20-1 and TRBJ1-2, with 8 bases fitting TRBD1. This CDR3 has 13 amino acids. J gave up 5 bases and V 5 bases, and 7 bases lay outside the gene matches. CDR1 DFQATT and CDR2 SNEGSKA come from the germline V gene (reference sequence). DNA for the CDR3: TGCAGTGCTCGGGGACAGGAGACTTATGGCTACACCTTC. Its translation: CSARGQETYGYTF.

This clonotype has more than one count but fewer than ten. The chain links TRBV4-3 to TRBJ1-6; unclear D gene. This CDR3 has 15 residues. In germline, CDR1 is LGHNA, CDR2 YSLEER. V lost 0 bases and J 4 bases, leaving 7 bases between the germline ends. The CDR3 DNA sequence: TGCGCCAGCAGCCAAGACAGGAGATATAATTCACCCCTCCACTTT. Translation gives CASSQDRRYNSPLHF.

This clonotype was seen more than once but under ten times. The CDR3: CASSPRGTVTDTQYF. Here the CDR3 DNA reads TGTGCCAGCTCACCGCGGGGGACCGTCACAGATACGCAGTATTTT. The V and J genes are TRBV18 and TRBJ2-3, with TRBD2 matching 7 bases. The CDR3 contains 15 residues. CDR1 is KGHSH and CDR2 is LQKENI in the germline V gene. J was trimmed by 2 bases and V by 3 bases; bases with no gene match: 5. Full variable domain (rest looked up from reference TRBV18 and TRBJ2-3): NAGVMQNPRHLVRRRGQEARLRCSPMKGHSHVYWYRQLPEEGLKFMVYLQKENIIDESGMPKERFSAEFPKEGPSILRIQQVVRGDSAAYFCASSPRGTVTDTQYFGPGTRLTVL.

This clonotype has at least ten counts. The J gene is TRBJ1-6, the V gene TRBV5-1, with no clear D. The V gene lost 0 bases and the J gene lost 7 bases, with 2 bases spanning the gap. The germline CDR1 and CDR2 sequences are SGHRS and YFSETQ. There are 12 residues in the CDR3. The CDR3 here is CASSLGNSPLHF. CDR3 coding DNA: TGCGCCAGCAGCTTGGGGAATTCACCCCTCCACTTT.

This clonotype came up a few times. The chain recombines TRBV12-3 or TRBV12-4 with TRBJ2-2; D unclear. V lost 3 bases to trimming and J lost 3 bases, with 8 bases between them. The CDR3 extends over 14 amino acids. For the CDR3, the DNA is TGTGCCAGCAGTTTTCCGGGTTACACCGGGGAGCTGTTTTTT. It translates to CASSFPGYTGELFF.

Ten or more counts support this clonotype. The V gene is TRBV20-1, the J gene TRBJ2-1; D possibly uses TRBD1 or TRBD2 (5 bases each). Looked up from germline, CDR1 is DFQATT and CDR2 is SNEGSKA (reference sequence). This CDR3 comprises 16 residues. Trimming removed 5 bases from V and 3 bases from J, with 20 bases in between. The CDR3 here is CSAQILEGTGYNEQFF. The CDR3 DNA sequence: TGCAGTGCTCAAATCCTTGAAGGGACGGGCTACAATGAGCAGTTCTTC.

This clonotype was observed at least ten times. This rearrangement joins TRBV6-6 to TRBJ1-2; TRBD1 matches at 9 bases. Trimming took 2 bases from V and 4 from J; bases not matched to a gene: 14. This CDR3 has 18 residues. Germline lookup yields CDR1 MNHNY and CDR2 SVGAGI (reference sequence). The CDR3 sequence: CASSYRSTRTGDLYGYTF. In nucleotides, the CDR3 is TGTGCCAGCAGTTACCGATCGACTAGGACAGGGGACCTCTATGGCTACACCTTC.

This clonotype appeared once. The CDR3 bases are TGCAGTGCTAGAGAGGAGCGGGAGGTTCAGTTGGGAGATACGCAGTATTTT. Its translation: CSAREEREVQLGDTQYF. The chain uses TRBV20-1 and TRBJ2-3; 9 nucleotides line up with TRBD2. The CDR3 extends over 17 amino acids. Germline CDR1 reads DFQATT; CDR2 reads SNEGSKA (reference sequence). Trimming cost V 0 bases and J 5 bases; bases outside gene matches: 12.

The V gene is TRBV7-2, the J gene TRBJ2-3; 12 nucleotides agree with TRBD2. Germline V lookup: CDR1 SGHTA, CDR2 FQGNSA. This CDR3 region has 17 residues. J was trimmed by 7 bases and V by 5 bases; bases with no gene match: 13. The CDR3 reads CASSPGRLAGVLNTQYF. Written as DNA, the CDR3 is TGTGCCAGCAGCCCCGGAAGACTAGCGGGAGTCTTAAATACGCAGTATTTT.

This clonotype was detected ten times or more. CDR3 nucleotides: TGTGCCAGCAGCCGAGTAAAGGGTAGGCACACTGAAGCTTTCTTT. It encodes CASSRVKGRHTEAFF. The chain employs TRBV4-2 and TRBJ1-1; D is ambiguous. The CDR3 is 15 amino acids. The V and J ends lost 4 bases and 3 bases respectively, with 15 bases between them. Germline V gives CDR1 LGHNA, CDR2 YNFKEQ.

For this clonotype: The CDR3 does not end in the conserved phenylalanine or tryptophan, so this is likely a read error. The chain couples TRBV27 to TRBJ2-3, with 9 bases identical to TRBD2. V lost 10 bases, J lost 3 bases, and 8 bases stayed unmatched. The CDR3 is 14 amino acids. The germline gives CDR1 MNHEY, CDR2 SMNVEV (reference sequence). The CDR3 nucleotides read TGTGCCACTTCCTTAGCGGGGGAGACAGATACGCAGTATTCT. Its protein is CATSLAGETDTQYS.

The DNA of the CDR3 is TGTGCCAGCTGGGGGGCCGGAACAGATACGCAGTATTTT. Protein sequence: CASWGAGTDTQYF. The V and J genes are TRBV28 and TRBJ2-3, with D perhaps being TRBD1 or TRBD2 (6 bases each). The length of the CDR3 is 13 residues. With 8 bases removed from V and 3 bases from J, the gap between germline ends came to 12 bases. Germline V gene lookup returns CDR1 MDHEN and CDR2 SYDVKM.

The CDR3 nucleotides read TGCAGTGCTAGACCGCCGGGCCACGGGAACACCGGGGAGCTGTTTTTT. Amino acids: CSARPPGHGNTGELFF. The gene calls are TRBV20-1 and TRBJ2-2, with D uncertain. Trimming removed 2 bases from V and 1 base from J, with 14 bases in between. The CDR3 has 16 residues. Germline V gene lookup returns CDR1 DFQATT and CDR2 SNEGSKA (reference sequence).

This clonotype was detected a few times. The V and J genes are TRBV18 and TRBJ1-2, with D perhaps TRBD1 (5 bases). V lost 0 bases to trimming and J lost 4 bases, with 9 bases between them. The germline gives CDR1 KGHSH, CDR2 LQKENI. The CDR3 covers 14 residues. CDR3 loop: CASSPPAGLYGYTF. CDR3 nucleotide sequence: TGTGCCAGCTCACCACCGGCAGGGCTCTATGGCTACACCTTC.

The genes are TRBV11-1 and TRBJ2-1; 9 nucleotides match TRBD2. This CDR3 spans 15 amino acids. Germline CDR1 SGHAT, CDR2 FQDESV (reference sequence). Trimming took 8 bases from V and 7 from J; bases not matched to a gene: 12. The DNA for the CDR3 is TGTGCCAGCCGCCCCACGGCGGGGGGGCCAAATGAGCAGTTCTTC. Translated, it gives CASRPTAGGPNEQFF.

This chain joins TRBV7-2 and TRBJ2-7, with D tentatively TRBD2 (5 bases). Trimming shortened V by 8 bases and J by 0 bases, and 11 bases separated the two germline ends. The CDR3 runs to 13 residues. The germline CDR1 and CDR2 sequences are SGHTA and FQGNSA. CDR3 in amino acids: CASEGLSSYEQYF. The CDR3 nucleotides are TGTGCCAGCGAGGGCCTAAGCTCCTACGAGCAGTACTTC.

In regard to this clonotype: This sequence may be a read error, since a much larger clone differs from it by one base. This CDR3 fails to terminate in the conserved phenylalanine or tryptophan, so it likely reflects a read error. The genes are TRBV4-3 and TRBJ2-7, with 7 nucleotides matching TRBD1. This CDR3 region has 15 residues. The junction had 5 bases not matched to a gene; V was cut back by 0 bases and J by 3 bases. The germline V gene encodes CDR1 LGHNA and CDR2 YSLEER. The CDR3 DNA sequence: TGCGCCAGCAGCCAAGATACGGGACAGATCTACGAGCAGTACTAC. This encodes CASSQDTGQIYEQYY.